The rows below give T cell receptor beta chains drawn from one sample of a study of blood T cell repertoires in COVID-19. This table comes from immunoSEQ multiplex PCR, and its TCRdb copy is limited to in-frame clones, with some not included. The repertoire holds 150,000 or so clones, with roughly nine tenths as singletons. Sample: peripheral blood. Source of these receptors: a man between 60 and 75 years old with active or convalescent COVID-19. Both conserved end residues are part of each CDR3.

v_gene | CDR3aa
TRBV6-6 | CASSRVPQGARTDTQYF
TRBV19 | CASSIRAGGGDTQYF
TRBV6-2/TRBV6-3 | CASSWLGQGVMRTYNEQFF
TRBV10-1 | CASSAGGDTEAFF
TRBV5-1 | CASSLASESYNEQFF
TRBV7-7 | CASSLRGEGTGELFF
TRBV12-3/TRBV12-4 | CASSPRRGTEAFF
TRBV2 | CASSYAATSSTDTQYF
TRBV5-1 | CASSFAGEDQPQHF
TRBV2 | CASSDGWGGTEAFF
TRBV19 | CASSMERGTGELFF
TRBV6-5 | CASSYSQQGNQPQHF
TRBV10-2 | CASTSKGDYTF
TRBV3-1/TRBV3-2 | CASSQAQGNYGYTF
TRBV5-1 | CASSDRKPSGANVLTF
TRBV10-3 | CAISVGALDRGRTEAFF
TRBV27 | CASSLGGGAGTYNEQFF
TRBV2 | CASSEYRAYEQYF